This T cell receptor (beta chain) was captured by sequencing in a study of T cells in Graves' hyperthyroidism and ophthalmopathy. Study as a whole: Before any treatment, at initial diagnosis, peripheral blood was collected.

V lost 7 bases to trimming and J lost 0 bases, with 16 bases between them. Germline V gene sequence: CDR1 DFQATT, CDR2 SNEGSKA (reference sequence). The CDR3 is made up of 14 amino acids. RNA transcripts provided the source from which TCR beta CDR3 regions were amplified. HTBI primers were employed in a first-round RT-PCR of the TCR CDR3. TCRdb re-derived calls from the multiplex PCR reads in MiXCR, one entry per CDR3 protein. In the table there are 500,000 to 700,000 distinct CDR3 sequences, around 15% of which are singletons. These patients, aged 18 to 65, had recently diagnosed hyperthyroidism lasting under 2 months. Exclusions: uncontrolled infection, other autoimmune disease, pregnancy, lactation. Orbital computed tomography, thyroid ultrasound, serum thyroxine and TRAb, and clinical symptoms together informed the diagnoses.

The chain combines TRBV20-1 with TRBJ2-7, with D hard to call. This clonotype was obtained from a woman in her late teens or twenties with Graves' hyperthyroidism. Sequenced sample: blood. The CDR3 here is CSVIVRASSYEQYF. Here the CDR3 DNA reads TGCAGTGTGATAGTTAGAGCTAGCTCCTACGAGCAGTACTTC.